This T cell receptor (beta chain) emerged from a study of Ad26.COV2.S vaccination and SARS-CoV-2 variants. As to treatment: around 19 received Ad26.COV2.S at low or high dose, single or two shots; roughly five received placebo; per-sample allocation not given. The investigators took samples on day 63 after the first vaccine or placebo injection. The V gene's germline CDR1 is SGHTA and CDR2 FQGTGA. The V and J ends lost 0 bases and 2 bases respectively, with 11 bases between them. The CDR3 loop spans 16 amino acids. TCRdb's table, derived via immunoSEQ multiplex PCR, lists solely in-frame clones and lacks some. The data contain some 300,000 clones, around four fifths of them singletons.

J is TRBJ2-1 and V is TRBV7-3; possibly TRBD2 for D (6 bases). Sequencing was performed on peripheral blood, taken in a trial of Ad26.COV2.S vaccine versus placebo. The receptor comes from a person aged 18-65 years who received the Ad26.COV2.S COVID-19 vaccine or a placebo. The chain's CDR3 is CASSLTSGEAYNEQFF. The CDR3 DNA sequence: TGTGCCAGCAGCTTAACATCGGGGGAAGCCTACAATGAGCAGTTCTTC.